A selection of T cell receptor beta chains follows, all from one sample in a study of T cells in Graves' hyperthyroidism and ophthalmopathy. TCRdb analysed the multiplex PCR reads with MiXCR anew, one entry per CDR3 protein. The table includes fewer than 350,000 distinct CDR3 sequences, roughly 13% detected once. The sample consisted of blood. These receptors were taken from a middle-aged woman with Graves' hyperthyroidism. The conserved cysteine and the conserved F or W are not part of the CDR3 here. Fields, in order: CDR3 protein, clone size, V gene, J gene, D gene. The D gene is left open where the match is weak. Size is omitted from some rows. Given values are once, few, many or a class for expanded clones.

CDR3aa: ASSKYGDTRTEAF
abundance: many
v_gene: TRBV19
j_gene: TRBJ1-1
d_gene: NA

CDR3aa: ASRVGSGNSYEQY
abundance: many
v_gene: TRBV28
j_gene: TRBJ2-7
d_gene: TRBD2

CDR3aa: ASSPRGLVWGEQY
abundance: NA
v_gene: TRBV28
j_gene: TRBJ2-7
d_gene: TRBD2

CDR3aa: ASSPSGTGGAEAF
abundance: NA
v_gene: TRBV7-9
j_gene: TRBJ1-1
d_gene: TRBD1

CDR3aa: ASSLPGSSSDTQY
abundance: many
v_gene: TRBV28
j_gene: TRBJ2-3
d_gene: NA

CDR3aa: ASSVRSGTQNTEAF
abundance: many
v_gene: TRBV5-5
j_gene: TRBJ1-1
d_gene: NA

CDR3aa: ASRWDLNTEAF
abundance: many
v_gene: TRBV6-1
j_gene: TRBJ1-1
d_gene: NA

CDR3aa: ASSLLGAYSNQPQH
abundance: many
v_gene: TRBV12-3/TRBV12-4
j_gene: TRBJ1-5
d_gene: NA

CDR3aa: ASSFGTYNSPLH
abundance: many
v_gene: TRBV2
j_gene: TRBJ1-6
d_gene: NA

CDR3aa: ASTALGGGTGELF
abundance: many
v_gene: TRBV6-2/TRBV6-3
j_gene: TRBJ2-2
d_gene: TRBD2

CDR3aa: ASSAPSRGRSPLH
abundance: NA
v_gene: TRBV9
j_gene: TRBJ1-6
d_gene: NA

CDR3aa: ASSPGAPNSGNTIY
abundance: many
v_gene: TRBV5-1
j_gene: TRBJ1-3
d_gene: NA

CDR3aa: ASSLRKETQY
abundance: many
v_gene: TRBV5-6
j_gene: TRBJ2-5
d_gene: NA

CDR3aa: ASRTGGTAEAYEQY
abundance: many
v_gene: TRBV7-2
j_gene: TRBJ2-7
d_gene: TRBD1